This TCR beta chain was obtained from a study of T cell responses to AZD1222 COVID-19 vaccine. Comments on this clone: Its antigen is undetermined.

Profiled with immunoSEQ multiplex PCR; TCRdb holds only in-frame clones, not every one. This sample has roughly 120,000 clones, with 80% to 90% found just once. Study observations and caveats: There were vaccine-associated CD4 TCRs across spike, dominant at 160-218 and 743-854.

The clonotype originates from an adult in good health. The sample was peripheral blood, taken on day 0 of MenACWY control vaccination.

The CDR3 DNA reads as TGCGCCAGCAGCGCTGCATTAAGCTCCTATAATTCACCCCTCCACTTT. This encodes CASSAALSSYNSPLHF. The chain carries TRBV5-1 and TRBJ1-6; D not certain. Germline V gene lookup returns CDR1 SGHRS and CDR2 YFSETQ. The CDR3 totals 16 residues. The V end was cut by 4 bases, the J end by 0 bases, with 11 bases between.